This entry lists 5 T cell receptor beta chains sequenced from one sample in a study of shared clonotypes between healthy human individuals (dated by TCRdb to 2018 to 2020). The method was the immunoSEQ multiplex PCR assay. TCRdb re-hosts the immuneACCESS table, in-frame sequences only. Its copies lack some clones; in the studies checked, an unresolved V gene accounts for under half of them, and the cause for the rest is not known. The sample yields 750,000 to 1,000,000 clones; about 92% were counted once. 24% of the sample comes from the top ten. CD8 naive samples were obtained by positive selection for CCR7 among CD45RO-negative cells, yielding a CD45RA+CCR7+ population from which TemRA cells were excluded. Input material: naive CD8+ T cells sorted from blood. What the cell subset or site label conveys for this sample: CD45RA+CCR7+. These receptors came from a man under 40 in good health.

The CDR3 region is CASSPPGGSTDTQYF. DNA of the CDR3: TGTGCCAGCAGCCCACCCGGCGGTAGCACAGATACGCAGTATTTT. The V and J genes are TRBV28 and TRBJ2-3; no clear D gene. Germline-derived CDR1 and CDR2 are MDHEN and SYDVKM. The CDR3 is 15 amino acids. V lost 6 bases to trimming and J lost 0 bases, with 13 bases between them.

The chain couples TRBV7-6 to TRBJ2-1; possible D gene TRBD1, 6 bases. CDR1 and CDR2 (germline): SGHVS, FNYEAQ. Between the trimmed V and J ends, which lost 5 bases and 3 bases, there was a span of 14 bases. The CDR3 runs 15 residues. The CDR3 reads CASSLRTRGYNEQFF. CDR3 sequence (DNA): TGTGCCAGCAGCCTACGGACCAGGGGCTACAATGAGCAGTTCTTC.

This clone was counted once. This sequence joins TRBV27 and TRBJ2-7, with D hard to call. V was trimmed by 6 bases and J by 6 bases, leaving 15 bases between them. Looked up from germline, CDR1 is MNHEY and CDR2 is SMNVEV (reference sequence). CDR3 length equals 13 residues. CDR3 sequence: CASSNRFLGEQYF. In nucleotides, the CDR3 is TGTGCCAGCAGCAATAGATTCCTGGGCGAGCAGTACTTC.

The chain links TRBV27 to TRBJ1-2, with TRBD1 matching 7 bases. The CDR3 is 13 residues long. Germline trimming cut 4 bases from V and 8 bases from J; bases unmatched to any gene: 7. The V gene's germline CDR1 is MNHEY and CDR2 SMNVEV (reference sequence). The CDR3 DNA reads TGTGCCAGCAGTTCGACAGGGTGGGTAGGCTACACCTTC. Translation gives CASSSTGWVGYTF.

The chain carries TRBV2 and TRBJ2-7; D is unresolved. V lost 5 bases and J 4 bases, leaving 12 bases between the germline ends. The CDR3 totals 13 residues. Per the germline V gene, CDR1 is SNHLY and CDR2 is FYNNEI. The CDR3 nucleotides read TGTGCCAGCAGTAAGACAAACGCTTACGAGCAGTACTTC. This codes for CASSKTNAYEQYF. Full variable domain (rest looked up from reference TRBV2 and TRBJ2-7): EPEVTQTPSHQVTQMGQEVILRCVPISNHLYFYWYRQILGQKVEFLVSFYNNEISEKSEIFDDQFSVERPDGSNFTLKIRSTKLEDSAMYFCASSKTNAYEQYFGPGTRLTVT.